The sequence of this T cell receptor (beta chain) was determined in a study of shared clonotypes between healthy human individuals. Assay used: immunoSEQ multiplex PCR; TCRdb lists only in-frame clones, some missing. The repertoire consists of millions of clones, with approximately 90% occurring once and the leading ten covering around 0.15%. The trim removed 5 bases at V and 4 bases at J, leaving 5 bases unmatched. The V gene's germline CDR1 is MNHEY and CDR2 SVGAGI. The CDR3 length is 14 residues. This TCR derives from a man aged 18 to 29 in good health. The chain uses TRBV6-5 and TRBJ1-3; 7 bases align to TRBD1. Sequences were obtained from naive CD4+ T cells sorted from blood. Subset in this sample: CD45RA+ positively selected. CDR3 sequence reads: CASSTTGTGNTIYF. For the CDR3, the DNA is TGTGCCAGCAGTACGACAGGGACCGGAAACACCATATATTTT.